This record concerns one T cell receptor (beta chain) sequence. The antigen remains undetermined. This sample was taken from a study of T cell repertoires in cytomegalovirus infection. TCRdb processed the reads anew with MiXCR; each CDR3 protein has one entry. This table holds about half a million distinct CDR3 sequences, roughly 34% found once. Per the germline V gene, CDR1 is SGHVS and CDR2 is FNYEAQ. The CDR3 loop spans 15 amino acids. V was shortened by 1 base and J by 6 bases, with 13 bases between the two germline ends. The chain recombines TRBV7-6 with TRBJ2-1; TRBD2 is a possible D gene (6 bases). Sample: cultured PBMCs, taken from culture after CMV antigen stimulation. This TCR derives from a human donor in good health (CMV status not recorded). Some clones in this sample may be carry-over from other donors' samples. The CDR3 bases are TGTGCCAGCAGCTTAGAAGTTAGGACTATCAATGAGCAGTTCTTC. Amino acids: CASSLEVRTINEQFF.